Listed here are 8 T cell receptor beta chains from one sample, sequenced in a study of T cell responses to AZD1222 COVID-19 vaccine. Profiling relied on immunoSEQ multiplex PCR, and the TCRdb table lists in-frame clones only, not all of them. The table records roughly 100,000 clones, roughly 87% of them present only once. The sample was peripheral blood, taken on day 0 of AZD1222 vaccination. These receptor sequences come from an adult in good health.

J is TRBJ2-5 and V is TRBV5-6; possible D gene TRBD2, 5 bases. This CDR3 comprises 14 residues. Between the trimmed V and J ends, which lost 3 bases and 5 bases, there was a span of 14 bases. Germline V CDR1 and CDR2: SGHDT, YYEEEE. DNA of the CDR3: TGTGCCAGCAGCTCCGGGTCCGGCGGGGAGACCCAGTACTTC. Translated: CASSSGSGGETQYF.

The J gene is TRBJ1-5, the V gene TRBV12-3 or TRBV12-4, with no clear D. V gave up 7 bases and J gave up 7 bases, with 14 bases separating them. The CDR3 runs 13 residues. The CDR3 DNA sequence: TGTGCCAGCACGGGTACCCTCGGCCAGCCCCAGCATTTT. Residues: CASTGTLGQPQHF.

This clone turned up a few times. The CDR3 is CASSLAGLGTQPQHF. As DNA, the CDR3 is TGTGCCAGCAGCTTAGCGGGGCTGGGAACTCAGCCCCAGCATTTT. This chain uses TRBV7-2 with TRBJ1-5; D possibly corresponds to TRBD1 (5 bases). This CDR3 has 15 residues. Germline CDR1 reads SGHTA; CDR2 reads FQGNSA. Trimming pared 0 bases from V and 6 bases from J, leaving 12 bases between.

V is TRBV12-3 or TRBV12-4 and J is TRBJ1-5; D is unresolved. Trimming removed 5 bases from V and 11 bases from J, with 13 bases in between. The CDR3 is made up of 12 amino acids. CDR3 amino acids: CASSPDTRAQHF. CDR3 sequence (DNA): TGTGCCAGCAGTCCCGACACGAGGGCCCAGCATTTT.

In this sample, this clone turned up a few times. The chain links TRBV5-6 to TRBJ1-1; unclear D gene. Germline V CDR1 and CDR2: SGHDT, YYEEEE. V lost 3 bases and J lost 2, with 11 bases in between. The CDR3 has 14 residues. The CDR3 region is CASSSTGGNTEAFF. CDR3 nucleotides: TGTGCCAGCAGCTCTACGGGTGGAAACACTGAAGCTTTCTTT.

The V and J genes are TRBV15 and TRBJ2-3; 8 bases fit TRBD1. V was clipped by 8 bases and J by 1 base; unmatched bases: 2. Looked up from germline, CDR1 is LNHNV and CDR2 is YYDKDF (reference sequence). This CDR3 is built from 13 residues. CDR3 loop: CATLGQGTDTQYF. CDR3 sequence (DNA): TGTGCCACCCTGGGACAGGGCACAGATACGCAGTATTTT.

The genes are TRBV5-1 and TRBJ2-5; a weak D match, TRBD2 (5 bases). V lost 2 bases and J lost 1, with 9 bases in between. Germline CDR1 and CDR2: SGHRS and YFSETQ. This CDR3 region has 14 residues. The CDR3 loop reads CASSFEGFQETQYF. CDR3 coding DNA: TGCGCCAGCAGCTTTGAGGGATTCCAAGAGACCCAGTACTTC. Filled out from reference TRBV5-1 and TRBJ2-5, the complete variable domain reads KAGVTQTPRYLIKTRGQQVTLSCSPISGHRSVSWYQQTPGQGLQFLFEYFSETQRNKGNFPGRFSGRQFSNSRSEMNVSTLELGDSALYLCASSFEGFQETQYFGPGTRLLVL.

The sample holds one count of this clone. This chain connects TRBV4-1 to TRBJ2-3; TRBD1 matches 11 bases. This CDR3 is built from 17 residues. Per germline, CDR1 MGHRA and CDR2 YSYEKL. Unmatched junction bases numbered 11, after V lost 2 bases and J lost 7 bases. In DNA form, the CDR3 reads TGCGCCAGCAGCCAAATAACCGGGACAGGGGGTGCCTATACGCAGTATTTT. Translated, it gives CASSQITGTGGAYTQYF.